This T cell receptor beta chain was captured by sequencing in a study of cytomegalovirus exposure and HLA in healthy donors (dated by TCRdb to about 2017). Broadly, across the study: An earlier analysis of several hundred of the donors reported under 300 Gb of sequence data and 117 million unique TCR beta sequences obtained from 150 million to 200 million T cells. An early release covering about 600 HLA-typed donors comprised 250 to 350 gigabases of sequencing data and 85 million or so unique TCR sequences. Of the roughly 400 genotyped donors, 75% to 85% were placed in the genetic ancestry cluster associated with self-reported Caucasian donors. The study was designed to test whether signatures of past pathogen exposure could be identified by cataloging public T cell receptors. The T cell repertoires of 666 subjects were profiled by immunosequencing and related to cytomegalovirus serostatus. Along with the approximately 700-subject first cohort, a separate validation cohort of 120 different subjects was used. To predict cytomegalovirus infection status, the study combined high-throughput TCR immunosequencing, statistical association of individual TCRs with disease status, and machine learning. To study patterns of TCR occurrence, a later analysis re-analyzed previously published TCR beta repertoires from 600 to 750 donors and added high-resolution HLA genotyping. Rather than drawing on any new phenotypic data, the later analysis identified candidate immune exposures from TCR beta sequences and the way those sequences occurred across donors. An earlier analysis of 587 of the donors used high-throughput TCR beta sequencing to judge whether each TCR beta V gene segment behaved as functional or pseudogenic. Donor age, sex, ethnicity and CMV serostatus were compiled together with the repertoire data. In a later genetic analysis, genome-wide SNP genotypes for about three fifths of the 666 donors were used, and that subset was treated as a discovery cohort. Every discovery cohort repertoire had been produced on one sequencing platform. HLA typing covered class I and class II loci at four-digit resolution. The number of typed donors differed by locus: about 620-630 for A, B, C, DRB1 and DQB1; some 540 for DQA1; approximately 610 for DPA1; and about 450 for DPB1. Because of strong linkage in the cohort, 5 or 6 DR-DQ haplotypes were treated as single units for association and clustering. Across approximately 400 genotyped donors of the cohort, an average of 235,054 unique TCR beta nucleotide sequences per donor were sequenced, and roughly 20% of those sequences were non-productive.

A distance of 19 bases separates the germline ends of V and J, which lose 11 bases and 6 bases respectively. The CDR3 covers 13 residues, taking in both the cysteine and the phenylalanine. Only the CDR3 region is kept as DNA, spanning 39 bases read in frame from base 1. CDR1 and CDR2 were assigned from the germline V gene as SNHLY and FYNNEI. General study outcomes and caveats: In a later analysis, HLA-associated TCR beta chains showed more clonal expansion and lower generation probabilities than non-associated chains that were equally common. In a later genetic analysis, a missense DCLRE1C variant was associated with V-gene and J-gene trimming of TCR beta chains, and the association was replicated in an independent cohort. Some 16 rarely observed V segments, including chromosome 9 orphons, were excluded from the earlier analysis of approximately 500 of the donors because counts were too low. The cohort was sequenced for TCR beta chains only, and without alpha or paired-chain data the features that could be detected were limited. In vitro tests confirmed that a few of the cytomegalovirus-associated TCR beta chains recognize cytomegalovirus antigens. In an earlier analysis of roughly 500 of the donors, most TCR beta V segments appeared in productive rearrangements about 90% or about 30% of the time, broadly matching IMGT annotations. Most TCR sequences were observed very rarely across donors, whereas some public TCRs were present in many individuals. In the study, approximately 160 TCR beta chains were listed as associated with cytomegalovirus. Because HLA typing was unavailable for some donors at each locus, only the typed subset was used in association tests. In a later analysis, several top co-occurrence clusters were reported to appear linked to parvovirus B19, influenza, CMV and Epstein-Barr virus. The only immune exposure information available for the cohort was CMV serostatus. Some IMGT-functional V segments, including TRBV6-2 and TRBV6-3, could not be told apart with the 87-base-pair reads, so those segments were excluded. Correlated functional status among segregating V segments might reflect linkage disequilibrium, but an unknown experimental factor could not be ruled out. According to a later genetic analysis, donors in an Asian-associated ancestry cluster had fewer N-insertions in productive TCRs than the roughly 670-donor mean. The classifier was reported to diagnose cytomegalovirus status with high specificity and sensitivity in both the original cohort and the validation cohort. In a later analysis, the rate of TCR association differed among HLA loci, with DRB1 alleles having the most associated TCRs and HLA-C alleles having the fewest. It was suggested by the authors that the approach could potentially be generalized to other disease states and immunological phenotypes. Sequencing depth was assumed to be roughly uniform across donors in the presence/absence analyses, though that assumption may not hold. Specific HLA alleles were associated with 16,951 TCR beta sequences at a false discovery rate of 0.05 in a later analysis. A group of highly shared sequence variants was considered likely to be a technical artifact of the sequencing pipeline. In a later analysis, most CMV-associated TCR beta chains were found to appear HLA-restricted, with HLA associations seemingly driven largely by CMV exposure. A further reported finding was that TCR beta sequences accurately predicted the HLA-A and HLA-B alleles for most subjects in the first cohort. When HLA alleles, especially DR and DQ, strongly co-occurred, TCR associations were difficult to assign to individual alleles.

The cohort was made up of about 670 healthy bone marrow donors. All cohort members were sampled while nominally healthy, although unrecorded immune exposures were likely present. The donor tested CMV seronegative, placing the donor among the roughly 350 seronegative members of the cohort. A peripheral blood sample was provided by each donor, and peripheral blood mononuclear cells were used for TCR beta sequencing. The Qiagen DNeasy Blood Extraction Kit was used to extract genomic DNA from the blood cell samples. Remarks on this clone: Its antigen target is currently unknown. Within one base of it there is no much larger clone, and no base qualities were kept.

Library preparation employed the immunoSEQ multiplex PCR assay. For the multiplex PCR, a mixture combining 60 forward primers for TCR Vbeta segments and 13 reverse primers for TCR Jbeta segments was used. A multiplex PCR assay on genomic DNA amplified the CDR3 region of rearranged TCR beta genes. The Illumina HiSeq System was used to sequence the amplified TCR beta libraries as 87-base-pair reads. Regarding the original processing steps: Across the 500 to 850 repertoires, a later analysis counted 80 million or so unique TCR beta chains, 9.5 million to 12 million of which were shared by at least two donors. Raw reads were error-corrected and collapsed into unique sequences by a nearest-neighbor algorithm in which closely related sequences were merged to remove PCR and sequencing errors. V, D and J gene segments were assigned by aligning CDR3 sequences to IMGT reference sequences. Each retained sequence needed at least a six-nucleotide match to both a V gene segment and a J gene segment. Rearrangements were called productive when the CDR3 lacked stop codons and stayed in frame with V and J; all others were non-productive. Following IMGT convention, CDR3 was defined as the stretch from the second conserved V-encoded cysteine to the conserved J-encoded phenylalanine. Sequences without an unambiguous match to a single V gene segment were excluded from the earlier analysis of about 640 of the donors. An earlier analysis of 587 of the donors classified V segments as functional when productive rearrangements were above 56.7% and as segregating when the standard deviation between donors was above 5%. A statistical classification framework was built to diagnose cytomegalovirus status from the catalog of TCR beta chain sequences. In a later analysis, TCR nucleotide sequences were compared against IMGT/GENE-DB human TR gene sequences so that V and J genes could be assigned. In a later analysis, CDR3 sequences and most-parsimonious VDJ recombination scenarios were assigned using the TCRdist pipeline. In a later analysis, each TCR beta chain was defined by its CDR3 amino acid sequence together with its V-gene family, and reads without a unique V-gene family were excluded. In a later analysis, around 650 highly shared, low-generation-probability nucleotide sequences were removed to address suspected cross-contamination and a sequencing artifact. A later analysis calculated a clonal expansion index for each public chain from normalized within-repertoire ranks of inferred template counts. In a later analysis, generation probabilities were computed with a VDJ recombination model fitted to out-of-frame rearrangements, and the resulting probabilities were checked against IGoR. In a later analysis, hypergeometric tests were used to score TCR-TCR, TCR-HLA and TCR-CMV co-occurrence, with a repertoire-size bias correction applied to TCR pairs. To estimate false discovery rates, a later analysis permuted the HLA or CMV assignments 20 times. In a later analysis, co-occurring TCRs were grouped with DBSCAN, and TCRdist sequence similarity was added when clustering was performed within HLA-allele-positive subsets. For co-occurrence clustering, repertoires with fewer than 30,000 or more than 120,000 public chains were excluded, along with 5 or 6 repertoires with anomalous nucleotide sharing. As stored in TCRdb, this immuneACCESS dataset retains in-frame rearrangements with V and J assigned. A fraction of the clones does not appear; measured against another copy, unresolved V genes explain less than half of the discrepancy, and the remainder lacks a known reason. V and J calls and clone size are those listed in that table; D and trimming were worked out from the DNA. Counted in this sample were roughly 200,000 clones; approximately 90% of them appeared once. Over 0.95% of the sample is held by the ten biggest clonotypes.

The origin of this receptor is a woman aged 18-35 years in good health and CMV-seronegative. The sample was PBMCs. The sequence joins TRBV2 to TRBJ1-1; the D gene is unclear. The sequenced DNA is TGTGCCGCAACACCCCGAACGAGCGCTGAAGCTTTCTTT. It codes for CAATPRTSAEAFF.